This T cell receptor (beta chain) was captured by sequencing in a study of blood T cell repertoires in COVID-19. Study as a whole: Acute and convalescent COVID-19 specimens originated in the United States, Italy and Spain. From T cells, B-cell-depleted T cells, or PBMCs came the material, which was cDNA or gDNA.

Methods used by the authors: Researchers report that nucleated cell counts were estimated from reference gene primer amplification. Clones were sequenced by immunoSEQ multiplex PCR, and TCRdb holds only the in-frame ones, with some missing. V, J and clone size reflect that table, while D and trimming were determined from the DNA. The sample has roughly 150,000 clones; 60% to 80% are singletons. Source material: peripheral blood. The receptor comes from a man between 65 and 85 years old with acute or convalescent COVID-19.

This CDR3 reads CASSRDVTSGWDEQFF. The CDR3 coding sequence is TGTGCCAGCAGTCGAGATGTTACTAGCGGGTGGGATGAGCAGTTCTTC. This chain connects TRBV7-2 to TRBJ2-1; 9 bases fit TRBD2. The trim removed 6 bases at V and 8 bases at J, leaving 14 bases unmatched. The CDR3 has 16 residues. Germline CDR1 is SGHTA and CDR2 is FQGNSA.